This T cell receptor (beta chain) is drawn from a study of beta chain features in type 1 diabetes. Study-wide background: Across the samples, more than 85 million sorted cells were examined in total.

General study findings and limits: Patients with Type 1 diabetes showed moderately but significantly shorter TCRB CDR3s in all four CD4+ subsets.

Of the isolated RNA, all was reverse transcribed, and so the sequenced material was expressed TCRB transcripts. Repertoires were generated with immunoSEQ multiplex PCR, while TCRdb's copy carries only in-frame clones and drops some. In the table there are about 900,000 clones, roughly 17% of which are singletons. To note about this clone: As yet, its antigen is unknown.

The germline CDR1 and CDR2 sequences are SGDLS and YYNGEE. The CDR3 spans 16 residues. The trim removed 3 bases at V and 2 bases at J, leaving 7 bases unmatched. Every single donor gave one heparinised blood draw, and these averaged around 0.12 L. This chain connects TRBV9 to TRBJ2-3; 9 bases match TRBD2. The receptor's source is a woman younger than 35 in good health. The sequencing sample was made of naive CD4+ T cells from blood. CDR3 in amino acids: CASSAAGGQYTDTQYF. For the CDR3, the DNA is TGTGCCAGCAGCGCAGCGGGGGGACAATACACAGATACGCAGTATTTT.